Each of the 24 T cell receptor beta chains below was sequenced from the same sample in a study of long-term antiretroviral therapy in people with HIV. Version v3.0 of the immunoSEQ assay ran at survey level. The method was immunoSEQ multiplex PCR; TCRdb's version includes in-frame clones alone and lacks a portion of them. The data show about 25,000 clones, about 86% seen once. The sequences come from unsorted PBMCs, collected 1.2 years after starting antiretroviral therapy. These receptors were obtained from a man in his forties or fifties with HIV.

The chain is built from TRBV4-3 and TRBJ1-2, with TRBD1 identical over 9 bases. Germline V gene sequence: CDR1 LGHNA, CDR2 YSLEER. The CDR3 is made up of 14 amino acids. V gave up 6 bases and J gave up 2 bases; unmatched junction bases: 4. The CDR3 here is CASSPGTGNYGYTF. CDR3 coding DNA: TGCGCCAGCAGTCCTGGGACAGGGAACTATGGCTACACCTTC.

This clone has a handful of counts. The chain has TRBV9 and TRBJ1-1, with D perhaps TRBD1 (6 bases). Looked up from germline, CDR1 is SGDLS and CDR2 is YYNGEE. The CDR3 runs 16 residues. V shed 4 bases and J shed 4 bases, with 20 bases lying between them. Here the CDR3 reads CASSTSYRVGGTEAFF. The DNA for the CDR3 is TGTGCCAGCAGCACCTCTTACAGGGTGGGGGGCACTGAAGCTTTCTTT.

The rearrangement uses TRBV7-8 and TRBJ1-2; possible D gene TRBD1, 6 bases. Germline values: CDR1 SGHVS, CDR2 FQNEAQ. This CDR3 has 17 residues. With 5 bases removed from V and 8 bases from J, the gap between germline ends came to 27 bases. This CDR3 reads CASSMTPGQRVVSGYTF. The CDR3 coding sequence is TGTGCCAGCAGCATGACGCCGGGACAAAGGGTGGTATCCGGCTACACCTTC.

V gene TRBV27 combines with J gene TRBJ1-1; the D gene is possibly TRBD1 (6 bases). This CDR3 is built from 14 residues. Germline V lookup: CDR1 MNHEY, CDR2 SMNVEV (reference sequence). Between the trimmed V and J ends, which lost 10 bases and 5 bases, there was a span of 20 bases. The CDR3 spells CATAPTGTWTEAFF. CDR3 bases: TGTGCCACCGCCCCTACCGGGACATGGACTGAAGCTTTCTTT.

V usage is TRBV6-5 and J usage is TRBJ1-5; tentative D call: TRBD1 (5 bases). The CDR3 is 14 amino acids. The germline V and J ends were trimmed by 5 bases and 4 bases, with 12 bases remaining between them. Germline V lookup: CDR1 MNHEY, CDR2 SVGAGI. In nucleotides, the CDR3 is TGTGCCAGCAGTCGGACAAAAATTAATCAGCCCCAGCATTTT. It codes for CASSRTKINQPQHF.

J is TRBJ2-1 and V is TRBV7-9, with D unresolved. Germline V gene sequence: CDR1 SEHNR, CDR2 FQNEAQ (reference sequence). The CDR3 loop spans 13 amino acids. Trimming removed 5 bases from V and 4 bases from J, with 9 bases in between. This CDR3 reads CASSPGRYNEQFF. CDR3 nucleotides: TGTGCCAGCAGCCCAGGACGGTACAATGAGCAGTTCTTC.

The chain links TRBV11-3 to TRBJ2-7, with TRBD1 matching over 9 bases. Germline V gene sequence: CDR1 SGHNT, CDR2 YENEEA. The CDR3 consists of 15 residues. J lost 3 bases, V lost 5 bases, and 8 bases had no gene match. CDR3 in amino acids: CASSVTSGQGYEQYF. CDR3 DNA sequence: TGTGCCAGCAGCGTAACCTCGGGACAGGGCTACGAGCAGTACTTC.

This chain's CDR3 is CASSPKEAGSPYEQYF. The CDR3 nucleotides read TGCGCCAGCAGCCCCAAAGAAGCGGGGTCGCCCTACGAGCAGTACTTC. This chain links TRBV5-1 with TRBJ2-7, with 7 bases fitting TRBD2. Germline CDR1 SGHRS, CDR2 YFSETQ. Trimming took 4 bases from V and 2 from J; bases not matched to a gene: 12. This CDR3 contains 16 residues.

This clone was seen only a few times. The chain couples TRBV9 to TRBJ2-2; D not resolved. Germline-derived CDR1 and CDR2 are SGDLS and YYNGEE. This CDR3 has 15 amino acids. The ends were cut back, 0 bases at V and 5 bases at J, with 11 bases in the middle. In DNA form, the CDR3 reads TGTGCCAGCAGCGTAGGACTGATTGAGACCGGGGAGCTGTTTTTT. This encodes CASSVGLIETGELFF.

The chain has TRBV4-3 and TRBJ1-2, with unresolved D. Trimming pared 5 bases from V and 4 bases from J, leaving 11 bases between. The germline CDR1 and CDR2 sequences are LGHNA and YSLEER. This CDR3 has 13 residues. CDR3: CASSLTVGYGYTF. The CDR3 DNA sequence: TGCGCCAGCAGCTTGACGGTCGGCTATGGCTACACCTTC.

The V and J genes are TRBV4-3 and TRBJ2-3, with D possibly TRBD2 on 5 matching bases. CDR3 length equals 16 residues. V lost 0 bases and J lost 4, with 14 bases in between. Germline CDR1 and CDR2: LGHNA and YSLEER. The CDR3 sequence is CASSQEPSTEADTQYF. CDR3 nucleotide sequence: TGCGCCAGCAGCCAAGAACCCTCCACGGAGGCAGATACGCAGTATTTT.

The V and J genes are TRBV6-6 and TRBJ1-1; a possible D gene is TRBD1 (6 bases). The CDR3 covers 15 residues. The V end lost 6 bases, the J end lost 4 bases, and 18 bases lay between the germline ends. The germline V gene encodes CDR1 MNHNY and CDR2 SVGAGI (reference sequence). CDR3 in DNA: TGTGCCAGCAGGAATGACCCGGGACATGGCACTGAAGCTTTCTTT. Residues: CASRNDPGHGTEAFF.

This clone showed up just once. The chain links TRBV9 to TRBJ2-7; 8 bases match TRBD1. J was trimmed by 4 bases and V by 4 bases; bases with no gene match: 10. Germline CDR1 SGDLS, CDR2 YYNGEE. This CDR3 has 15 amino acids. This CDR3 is CASSPWGQAEYEQYF. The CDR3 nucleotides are TGTGCCAGCAGCCCCTGGGGACAGGCTGAATACGAGCAGTACTTC.

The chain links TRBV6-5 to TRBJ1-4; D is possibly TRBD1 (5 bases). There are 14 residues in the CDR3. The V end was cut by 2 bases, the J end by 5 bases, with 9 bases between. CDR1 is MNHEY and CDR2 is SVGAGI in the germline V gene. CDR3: CASSYGTGNEKLFF. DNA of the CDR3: TGTGCCAGCAGTTACGGGACGGGAAATGAAAAACTGTTTTTT.

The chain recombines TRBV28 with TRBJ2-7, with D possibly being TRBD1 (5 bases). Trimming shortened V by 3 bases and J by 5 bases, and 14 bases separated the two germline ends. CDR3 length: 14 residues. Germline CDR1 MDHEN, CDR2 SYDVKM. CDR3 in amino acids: CASSFGRVVDEQYF. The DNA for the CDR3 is TGTGCCAGCAGTTTCGGCAGGGTAGTGGACGAGCAGTACTTC.

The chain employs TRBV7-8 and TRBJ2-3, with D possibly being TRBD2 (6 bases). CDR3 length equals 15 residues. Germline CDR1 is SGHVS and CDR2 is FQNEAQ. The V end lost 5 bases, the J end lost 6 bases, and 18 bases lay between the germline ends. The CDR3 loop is CASSPPGLLPDTQYF. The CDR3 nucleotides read TGTGCCAGCAGCCCACCGGGACTGCTCCCCGATACGCAGTATTTT. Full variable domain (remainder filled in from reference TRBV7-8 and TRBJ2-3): GAGVSQSPRYKVAKRGQDVALRCDPISGHVSLFWYQQALGQGPEFLTYFQNEAQLDKSGLPSDRFFAERPEGSVSTLKIQRTQQEDSAVYLCASSPPGLLPDTQYFGPGTRLTVL.

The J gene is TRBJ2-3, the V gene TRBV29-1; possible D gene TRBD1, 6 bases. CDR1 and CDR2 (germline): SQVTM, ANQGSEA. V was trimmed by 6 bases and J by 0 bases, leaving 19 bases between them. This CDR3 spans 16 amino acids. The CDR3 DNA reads TGCAGCGTGAGGGCCGGACAGTGGGGGAGCACAGATACGCAGTATTTT. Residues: CSVRAGQWGSTDTQYF.

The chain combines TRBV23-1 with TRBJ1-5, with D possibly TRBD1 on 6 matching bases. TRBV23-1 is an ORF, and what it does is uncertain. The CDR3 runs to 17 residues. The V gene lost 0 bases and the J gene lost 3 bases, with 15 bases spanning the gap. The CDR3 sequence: CASSQSFTTGHNQPQHF. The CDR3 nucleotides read TGCGCCAGCAGTCAATCCTTTACGACAGGCCACAATCAGCCCCAGCATTTT.

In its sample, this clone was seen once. CDR3 coding DNA: TGTGGAGCGTGGGGGGGGGACACTGAAGCTTTCTTT. This codes for CGAWGGDTEAFF. The rearrangement joins TRBV28 to TRBJ1-1; a weak D match, TRBD1 (5 bases). CDR3 size: 12 residues. Germline lookup yields CDR1 MDHEN and CDR2 SYDVKM. The full variable domain, with the rest looked up from reference TRBV28 and TRBJ1-1, is DVKVTQSSRYLVKRTGEKVFLECVQDMDHENMFWYRQDPGLGLRLIYFSYDVKMKEKGDIPEGYSVSREKKERFSLILESASTNQTSMYLCGAWGGDTEAFFGQGTRLTVV.

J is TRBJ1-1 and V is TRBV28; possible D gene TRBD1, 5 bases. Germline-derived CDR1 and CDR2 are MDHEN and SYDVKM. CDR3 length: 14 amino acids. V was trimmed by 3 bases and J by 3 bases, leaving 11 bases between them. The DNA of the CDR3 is TGTGCCAGCAGTTTTGCACAGGCATACACTGAAGCTTTCTTT. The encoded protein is CASSFAQAYTEAFF.

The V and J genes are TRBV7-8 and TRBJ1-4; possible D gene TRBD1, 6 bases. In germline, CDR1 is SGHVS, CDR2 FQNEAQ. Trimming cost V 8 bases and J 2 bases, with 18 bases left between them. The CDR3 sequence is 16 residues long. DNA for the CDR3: TGTGCCAGCGGACGGGGGGCCCGGGGGACTAATGAAAAACTGTTTTTT. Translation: CASGRGARGTNEKLFF.

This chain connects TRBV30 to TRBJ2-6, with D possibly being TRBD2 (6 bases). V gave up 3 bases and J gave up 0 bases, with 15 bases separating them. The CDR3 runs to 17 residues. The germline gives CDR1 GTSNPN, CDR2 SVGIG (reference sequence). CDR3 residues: CAWRRGRVSSGANVLTF. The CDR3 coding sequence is TGTGCCTGGAGGCGGGGCAGGGTCTCCTCTGGGGCCAACGTCCTGACTTTC.

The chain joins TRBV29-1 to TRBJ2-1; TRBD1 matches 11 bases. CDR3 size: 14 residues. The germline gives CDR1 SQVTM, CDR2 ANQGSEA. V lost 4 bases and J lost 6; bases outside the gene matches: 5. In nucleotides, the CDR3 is TGCAGCGTTGTGAGGGACAGGGGGTCCAATGAGCAGTTCTTC. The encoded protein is CSVVRDRGSNEQFF.

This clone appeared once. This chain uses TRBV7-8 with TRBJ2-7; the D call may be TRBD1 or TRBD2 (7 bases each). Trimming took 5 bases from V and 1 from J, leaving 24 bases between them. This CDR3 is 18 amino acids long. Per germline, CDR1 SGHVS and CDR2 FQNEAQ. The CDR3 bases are TGTGCCAGCAGCCGGCGGGACAGTCAAGGGGGGGCGTCCTACGAGCAGTACTTC. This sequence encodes CASSRRDSQGGASYEQYF.